This T cell receptor beta chain emerged from a study of cytomegalovirus exposure and HLA in healthy donors. Across the study: Researchers found that 81% of over 350 genotyped donors fell within the Caucasian-associated ancestry cluster. Overall study results and limits: In an earlier analysis, in some 500 donors, most V segments appeared productive either ~90% or ~30% of the time.

In the case of this clone: Its antigen is currently unknown.

Germline CDR1 reads MNHEY; CDR2 reads SVGAGI. The CDR3 length is 14 residues. The V and J ends lost 0 bases and 6 bases respectively, with 11 bases between them. The PCR contained 60 Vbeta and 13 Jbeta primers. Libraries were prepared by immunoSEQ multiplex PCR; TCRdb keeps only in-frame clonotypes and omits some of them. This sample has approximately 140,000 clones, with roughly 80% found just once. Sequenced: PBMCs. The chain has TRBV6-5 and TRBJ1-2; D is unclear. The sequence was collected from a woman aged 45-59 years in good health and CMV-seronegative. CDR3 loop: CASSYSLQVDGYTF. Written as DNA, the CDR3 is TGTGCCAGCAGTTACTCTCTTCAGGTCGATGGCTACACCTTC.